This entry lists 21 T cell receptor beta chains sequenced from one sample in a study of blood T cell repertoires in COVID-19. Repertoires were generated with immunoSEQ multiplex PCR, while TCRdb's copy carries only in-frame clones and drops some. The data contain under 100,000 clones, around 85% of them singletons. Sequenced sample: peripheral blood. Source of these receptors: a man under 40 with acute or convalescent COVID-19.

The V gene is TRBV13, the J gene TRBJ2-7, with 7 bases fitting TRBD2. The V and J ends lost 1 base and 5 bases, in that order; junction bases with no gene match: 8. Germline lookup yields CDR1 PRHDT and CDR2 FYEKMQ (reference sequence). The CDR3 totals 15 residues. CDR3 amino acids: CASSLAGGMGDEQYF. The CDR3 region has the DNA TGTGCCAGCAGCTTAGCGGGAGGAATGGGAGACGAGCAGTACTTC.

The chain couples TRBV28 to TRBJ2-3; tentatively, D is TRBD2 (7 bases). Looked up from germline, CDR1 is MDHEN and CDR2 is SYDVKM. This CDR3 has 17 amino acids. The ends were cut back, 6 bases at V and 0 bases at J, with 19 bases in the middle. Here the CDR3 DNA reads TGTGCCAGCAGCGTGAGGGGGGGCGGCACGAGCACAGATACGCAGTATTTT. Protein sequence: CASSVRGGGTSTDTQYF.

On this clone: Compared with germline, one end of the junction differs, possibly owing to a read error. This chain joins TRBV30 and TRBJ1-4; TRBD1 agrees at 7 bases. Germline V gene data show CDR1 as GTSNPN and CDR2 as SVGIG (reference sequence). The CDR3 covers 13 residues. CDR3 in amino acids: CAGSQGVNEKLFF. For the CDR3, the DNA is TGTGCCGGGAGCCAGGGGGTTAATGAAAAACTGTTTTTT.

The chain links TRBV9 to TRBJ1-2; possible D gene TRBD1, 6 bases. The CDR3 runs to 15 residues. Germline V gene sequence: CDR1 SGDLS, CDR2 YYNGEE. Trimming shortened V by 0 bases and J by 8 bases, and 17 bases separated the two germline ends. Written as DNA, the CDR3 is TGTGCCAGCAGCGTAGATGAGGGGGTGGGGCGAGGCTACACCTTC. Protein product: CASSVDEGVGRGYTF.

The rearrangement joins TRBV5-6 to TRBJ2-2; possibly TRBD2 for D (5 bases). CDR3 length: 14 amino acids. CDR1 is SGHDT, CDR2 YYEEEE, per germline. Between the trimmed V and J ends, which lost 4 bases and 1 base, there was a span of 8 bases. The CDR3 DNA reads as TGTGCCAGCAGCCTCGGGATGAACACCGGGGAGCTGTTTTTT. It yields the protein CASSLGMNTGELFF.

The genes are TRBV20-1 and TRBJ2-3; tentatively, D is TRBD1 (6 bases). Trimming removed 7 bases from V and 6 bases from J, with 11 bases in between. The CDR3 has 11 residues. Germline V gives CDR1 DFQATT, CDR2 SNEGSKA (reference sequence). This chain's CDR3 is CSVKRGDTQYF. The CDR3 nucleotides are TGCAGTGTTAAAAGGGGGGATACGCAGTATTTT.

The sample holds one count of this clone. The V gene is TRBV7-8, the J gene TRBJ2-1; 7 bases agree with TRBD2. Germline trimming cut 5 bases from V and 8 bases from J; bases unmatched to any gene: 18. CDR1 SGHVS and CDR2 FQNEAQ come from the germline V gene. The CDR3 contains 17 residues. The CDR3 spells CASSPRHLGLVSDEQFF. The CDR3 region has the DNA TGTGCCAGCAGCCCCAGACACCTAGGACTAGTCTCGGATGAGCAGTTCTTC.

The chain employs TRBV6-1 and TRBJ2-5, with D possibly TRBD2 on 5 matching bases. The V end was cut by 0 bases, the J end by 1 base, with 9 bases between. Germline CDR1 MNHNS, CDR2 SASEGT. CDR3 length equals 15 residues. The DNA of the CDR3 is TGTGCCAGCAGTGAAGCGTGGCGGGCCCAAGAGACCCAGTACTTC. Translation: CASSEAWRAQETQYF.

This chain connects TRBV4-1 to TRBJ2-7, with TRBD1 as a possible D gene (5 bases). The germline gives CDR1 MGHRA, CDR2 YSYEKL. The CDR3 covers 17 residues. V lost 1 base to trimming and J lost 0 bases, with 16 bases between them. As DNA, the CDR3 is TGCGCCAGCAGCCAAGGCCCAGGGTCCCCAAGCTCCTACGAGCAGTACTTC. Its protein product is CASSQGPGSPSSYEQYF.

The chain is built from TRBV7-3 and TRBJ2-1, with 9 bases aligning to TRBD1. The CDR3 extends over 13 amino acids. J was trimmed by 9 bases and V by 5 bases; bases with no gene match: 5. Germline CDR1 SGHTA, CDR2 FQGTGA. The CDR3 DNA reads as TGTGCCAGCAGCATAGACAGGGGGGGTGAGCAGTTCTTC. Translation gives CASSIDRGGEQFF.

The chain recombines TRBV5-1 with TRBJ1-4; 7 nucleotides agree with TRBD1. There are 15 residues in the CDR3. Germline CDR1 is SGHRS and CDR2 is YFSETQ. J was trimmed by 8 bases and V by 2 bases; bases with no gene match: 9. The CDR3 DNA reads TGCGCCAGCAGCTTCACTCGACAGGGCGGCGAAAAACTGTTTTTT. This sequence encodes CASSFTRQGGEKLFF.

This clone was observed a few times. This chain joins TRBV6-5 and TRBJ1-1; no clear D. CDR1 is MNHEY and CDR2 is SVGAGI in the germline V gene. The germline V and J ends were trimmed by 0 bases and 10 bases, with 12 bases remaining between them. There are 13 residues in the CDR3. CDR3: CASSYSADQRAFF. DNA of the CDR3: TGTGCCAGCAGTTACTCCGCGGATCAGCGAGCTTTCTTT.

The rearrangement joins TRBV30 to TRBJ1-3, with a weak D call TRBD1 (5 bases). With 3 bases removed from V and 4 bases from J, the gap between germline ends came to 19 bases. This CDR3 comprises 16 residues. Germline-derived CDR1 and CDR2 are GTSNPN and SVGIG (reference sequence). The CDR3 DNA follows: TGTGCCTGGAGCCCTTTTGAGGCAGGGCTAGGAAACACCATATATTTT. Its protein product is CAWSPFEAGLGNTIYF.

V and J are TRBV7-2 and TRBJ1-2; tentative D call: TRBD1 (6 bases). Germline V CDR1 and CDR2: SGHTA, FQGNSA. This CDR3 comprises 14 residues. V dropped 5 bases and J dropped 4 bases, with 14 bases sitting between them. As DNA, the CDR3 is TGTGCCAGCAGCCCCCCGTGGACAGCCTATGGCTACACCTTC. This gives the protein CASSPPWTAYGYTF.

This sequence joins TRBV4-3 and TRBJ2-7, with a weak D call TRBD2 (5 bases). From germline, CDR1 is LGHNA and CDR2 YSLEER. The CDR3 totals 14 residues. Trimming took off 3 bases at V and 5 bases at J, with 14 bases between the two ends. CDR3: CASSHQLVGNEQYF. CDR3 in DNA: TGCGCCAGCAGCCATCAACTAGTTGGGAACGAGCAGTACTTC.

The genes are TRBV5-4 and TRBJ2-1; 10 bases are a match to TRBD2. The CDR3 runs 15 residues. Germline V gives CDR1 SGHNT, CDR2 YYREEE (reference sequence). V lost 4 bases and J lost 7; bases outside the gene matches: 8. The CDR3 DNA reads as TGTGCCAGCAGCGCTTCTAGCGGGAGACAGAATGAGCAGTTCTTC. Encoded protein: CASSASSGRQNEQFF. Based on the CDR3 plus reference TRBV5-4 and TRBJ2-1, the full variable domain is ETGVTQSPTHLIKTRGQQVTLRCSSQSGHNTVSWYQQALGQGPQFIFQYYREEENGRGNFPPRFSGLQFPNYSSELNVNALELDDSALYLCASSASSGRQNEQFFGPGTRLTVL.

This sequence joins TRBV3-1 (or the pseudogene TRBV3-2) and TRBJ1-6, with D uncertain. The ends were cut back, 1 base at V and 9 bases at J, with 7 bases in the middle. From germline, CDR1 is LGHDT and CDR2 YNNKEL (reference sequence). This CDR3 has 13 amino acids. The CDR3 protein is CASSQVRSSPLHF. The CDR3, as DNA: TGTGCCAGCAGCCAAGTCCGGAGTTCACCCCTCCACTTT.

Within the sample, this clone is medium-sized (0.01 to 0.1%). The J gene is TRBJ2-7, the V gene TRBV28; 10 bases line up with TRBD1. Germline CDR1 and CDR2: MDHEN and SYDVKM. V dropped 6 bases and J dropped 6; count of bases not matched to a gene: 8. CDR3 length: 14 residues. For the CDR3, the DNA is TGTGCCAGCAGCCAGACAGGGGGCGAGGGCGAGCAGTACTTC. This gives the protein CASSQTGGEGEQYF.

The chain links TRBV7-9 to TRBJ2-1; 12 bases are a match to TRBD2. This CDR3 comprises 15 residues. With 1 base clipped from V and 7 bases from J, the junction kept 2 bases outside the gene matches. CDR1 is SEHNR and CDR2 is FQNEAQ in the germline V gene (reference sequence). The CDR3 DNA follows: TGTGCCAGCAGCTTAGGACTAGCGGGAGAAAATGAGCAGTTCTTC. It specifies CASSLGLAGENEQFF.

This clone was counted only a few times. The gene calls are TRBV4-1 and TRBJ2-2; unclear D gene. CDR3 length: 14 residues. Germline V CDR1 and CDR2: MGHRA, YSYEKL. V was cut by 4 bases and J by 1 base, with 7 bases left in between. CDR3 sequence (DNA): TGCGCCAGCAGCCTTGGCGGGAACACCGGGGAGCTGTTTTTT. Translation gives CASSLGGNTGELFF.

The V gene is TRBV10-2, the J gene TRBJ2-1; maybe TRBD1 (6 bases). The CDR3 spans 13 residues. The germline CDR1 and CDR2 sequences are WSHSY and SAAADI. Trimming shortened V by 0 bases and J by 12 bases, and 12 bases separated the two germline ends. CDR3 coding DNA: TGCGCCAGCAGTGAGTCAATACAGGGAGCGCAGTTCTTC. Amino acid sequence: CASSESIQGAQFF.